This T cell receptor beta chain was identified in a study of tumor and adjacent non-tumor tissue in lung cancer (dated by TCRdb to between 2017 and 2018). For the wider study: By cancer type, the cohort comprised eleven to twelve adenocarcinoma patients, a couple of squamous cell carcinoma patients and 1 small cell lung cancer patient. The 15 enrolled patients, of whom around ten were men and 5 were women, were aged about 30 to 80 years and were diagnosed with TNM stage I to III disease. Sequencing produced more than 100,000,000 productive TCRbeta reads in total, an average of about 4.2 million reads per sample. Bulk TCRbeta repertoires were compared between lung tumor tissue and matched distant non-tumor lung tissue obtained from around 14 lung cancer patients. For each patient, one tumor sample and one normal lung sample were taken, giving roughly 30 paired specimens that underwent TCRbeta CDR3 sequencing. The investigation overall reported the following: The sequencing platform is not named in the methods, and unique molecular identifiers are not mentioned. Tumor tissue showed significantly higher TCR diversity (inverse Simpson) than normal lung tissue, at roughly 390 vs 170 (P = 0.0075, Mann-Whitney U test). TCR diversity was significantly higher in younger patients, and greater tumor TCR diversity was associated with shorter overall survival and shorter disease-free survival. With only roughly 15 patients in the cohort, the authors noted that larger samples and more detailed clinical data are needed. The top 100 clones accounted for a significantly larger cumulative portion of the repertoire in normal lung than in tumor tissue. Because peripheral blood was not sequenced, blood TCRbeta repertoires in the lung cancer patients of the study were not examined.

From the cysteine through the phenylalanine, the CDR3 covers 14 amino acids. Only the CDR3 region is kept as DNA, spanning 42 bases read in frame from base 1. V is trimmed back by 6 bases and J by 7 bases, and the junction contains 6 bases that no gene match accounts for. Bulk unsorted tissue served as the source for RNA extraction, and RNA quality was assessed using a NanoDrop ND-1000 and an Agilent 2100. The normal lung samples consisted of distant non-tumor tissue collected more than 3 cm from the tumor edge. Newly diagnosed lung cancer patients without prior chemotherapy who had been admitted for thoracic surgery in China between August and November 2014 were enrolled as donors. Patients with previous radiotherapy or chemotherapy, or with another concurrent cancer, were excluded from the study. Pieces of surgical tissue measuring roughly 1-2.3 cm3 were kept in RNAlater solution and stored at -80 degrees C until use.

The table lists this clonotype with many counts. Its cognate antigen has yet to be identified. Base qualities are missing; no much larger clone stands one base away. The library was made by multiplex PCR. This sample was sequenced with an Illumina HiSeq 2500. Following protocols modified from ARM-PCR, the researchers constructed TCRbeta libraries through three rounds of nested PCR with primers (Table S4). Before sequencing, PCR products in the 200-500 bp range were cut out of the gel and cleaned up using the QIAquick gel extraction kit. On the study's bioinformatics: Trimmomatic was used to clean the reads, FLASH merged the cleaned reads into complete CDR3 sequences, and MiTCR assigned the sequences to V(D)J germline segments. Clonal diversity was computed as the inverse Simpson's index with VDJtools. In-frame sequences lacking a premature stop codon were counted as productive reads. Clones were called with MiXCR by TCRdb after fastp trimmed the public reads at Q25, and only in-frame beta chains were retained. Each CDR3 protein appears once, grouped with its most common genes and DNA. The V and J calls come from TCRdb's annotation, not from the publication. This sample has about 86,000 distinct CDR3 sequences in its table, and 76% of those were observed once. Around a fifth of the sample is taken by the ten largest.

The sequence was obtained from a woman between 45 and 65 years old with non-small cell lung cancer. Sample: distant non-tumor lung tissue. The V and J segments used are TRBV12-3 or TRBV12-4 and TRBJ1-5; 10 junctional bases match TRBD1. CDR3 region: CASSLGTGVQPQHF. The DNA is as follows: TGTGCCAGCAGCCTCGGGACAGGGGTCCAGCCCCAGCATTTT.